These 15 T cell receptor beta chains were all obtained from the same sample, sequenced in a study of CD4 T cells in relation to SARS-CoV-2 and coronaviruses. Before the COVID-19 pandemic, during about 2011-2019, CD4+ T cells were taken from unexposed donors. The cells were cultured for about ten days before CD4+ T cells were isolated. Clones were read by immunoSEQ multiplex PCR, and TCRdb kept only the in-frame ones, dropping some. This table has tens of thousands of clones, over 65% appearing once. Which antigens these TCRs recognize remains unknown. The sample taken for sequencing was CD4+ T cells from PBMCs, cultured in vitro. The receptors come from a human donor in good health.

CDR3 DNA sequence: TGTGCCAGCAGGGGACCACAGGGAAATCAGCCCCAGCATTTT. It yields the protein CASRGPQGNQPQHF. This rearrangement joins TRBV6-5 to TRBJ1-5, with a weak D call TRBD1 (6 bases). Germline CDR1 MNHEY, CDR2 SVGAGI. The V and J ends lost 6 bases and 4 bases respectively, with 13 bases between them. The CDR3 covers 14 residues.

The gene calls are TRBV7-6 and TRBJ2-2; TRBD2 matches 13 bases. The CDR3 consists of 19 residues. V shed 2 bases, J shed 5 bases, and the junction held 11 bases outside the gene matches. Germline assignment: CDR1 SGHVS and CDR2 FNYEAQ. The CDR3 spells CASSLPKTSGRPGTGELFF. DNA for the CDR3: TGTGCCAGCAGCTTACCCAAGACTAGCGGGAGGCCGGGGACCGGGGAGCTGTTTTTT.

The chain couples TRBV11-3 to TRBJ2-1; TRBD2 might be the D (5 bases). The CDR3 sequence is 13 residues long. V was cut by 5 bases and J by 9 bases, with 14 bases left in between. Germline-derived CDR1 and CDR2 are SGHNT and YENEEA. The CDR3 loop reads CASSSRGIGEQFF. The CDR3 bases are TGTGCCAGCAGCAGCCGGGGAATCGGTGAGCAGTTCTTC.

The rearrangement links TRBV24-1 to TRBJ2-1; TRBD2 matches at 8 bases. The CDR3 length is 16 residues. Germline V CDR1 and CDR2: KGHDR, SFDVKD. Trimming cost V 1 base and J 3 bases; bases outside gene matches: 4. CDR3 sequence: CATSDLAGAVYNEQFF. In DNA form, the CDR3 reads TGTGCCACCAGTGATTTAGCGGGAGCTGTCTACAATGAGCAGTTCTTC.

The V call is TRBV7-3, the J call TRBJ2-5, with 7 nucleotides matching TRBD1. CDR1 and CDR2 from the germline V gene are SGHTA and FQGTGA. Trimming cost V 5 bases and J 5 bases; bases outside gene matches: 5. This CDR3 comprises 13 residues. CDR3 loop: CASSATGYETQYF. Here the CDR3 DNA reads TGTGCCAGCAGCGCGACAGGGTACGAGACCCAGTACTTC.

The chain combines TRBV10-3 with TRBJ2-2; D may correspond to TRBD1 or TRBD2 (5 bases each). V dropped 0 bases and J dropped 3 bases, with 11 bases sitting between them. The germline gives CDR1 ENHRY, CDR2 SYGVKD. CDR3 size: 16 residues. The CDR3 DNA reads TGTGCCATCAGTGAGTCGACCGGGGCCCACACCGGGGAGCTGTTTTTT. As protein: CAISESTGAHTGELFF.

The genes are TRBV6-2 or TRBV6-3 and TRBJ2-7, with D unresolved. V lost 5 bases to trimming and J lost 0 bases, with 14 bases between them. This CDR3 comprises 15 residues. CDR1 MNHEY and CDR2 SVGEGT come from the germline V gene. CDR3 region: CASSMGVVSSYEQYF. CDR3 nucleotides: TGTGCCAGCAGTATGGGTGTTGTTAGCTCCTACGAGCAGTACTTC.

This clone was recorded once. The rearrangement uses TRBV30 and TRBJ1-1; D uncertain. Trimming cost V 0 bases and J 4 bases, with 6 bases left between them. Germline V gene lookup returns CDR1 GTSNPN and CDR2 SVGIG (reference sequence). The CDR3 sequence is 12 residues long. The CDR3 loop is CAWSVLATEAFF. The CDR3 DNA reads TGTGCCTGGAGTGTACTAGCCACTGAAGCTTTCTTT.

The chain has TRBV30 and TRBJ1-2, with D maybe TRBD1 (5 bases). V was pared by 0 bases and J by 2 bases, with 13 bases between. The CDR3 is made up of 15 amino acids. Looked up from germline, CDR1 is GTSNPN and CDR2 is SVGIG (reference sequence). In nucleotides, the CDR3 is TGTGCCTGGAGTGTATACAGGTACCCAAACTATGGCTACACCTTC. It translates to CAWSVYRYPNYGYTF.

This clone came up a few times. The V call is TRBV19, the J call TRBJ2-3; D not certain. Germline CDR1 and CDR2: LNHDA and SQIVND (reference sequence). V was clipped by 6 bases and J by 4 bases, with 14 bases between them. The CDR3 spans 14 residues. CDR3 in DNA: TGTGCCAGTAGCGTCAATCCTCGGGCAGATACGCAGTATTTT. This translates into CASSVNPRADTQYF.

This clone occurred a few times. V is TRBV5-1 and J is TRBJ2-2; 8 positions match TRBD1. Germline V gene data show CDR1 as SGHRS and CDR2 as YFSETQ. The CDR3 is made up of 16 amino acids. V gave up 0 bases and J gave up 1 base; unmatched junction bases: 2. In nucleotides, the CDR3 is TGCGCCAGCAGCTTGGGCAGGGGGCTGAACACCGGGGAGCTGTTTTTT. Translating gives CASSLGRGLNTGELFF.

This clone showed up just a few times. This chain connects TRBV18 to TRBJ1-3; no definite D call. The CDR3 is 15 residues long. Trimming cost V 3 bases and J 0 bases, with 9 bases left between them. CDR1 KGHSH and CDR2 LQKENI come from the germline V gene. CDR3 amino acids: CASSPATDSGNTIYF. The CDR3 DNA reads as TGTGCCAGCTCACCTGCAACGGACTCTGGAAACACCATATATTTT.

A few counts support this clone. The chain links TRBV21-1 to TRBJ1-6. TRBV21-1 is deemed a pseudogene. This CDR3 contains 14 residues. CDR3 sequence (DNA): TGTGCCAGCAGCACCCCGGACCTGAATTCACCCCTCCACTTT. This encodes CASSTPDLNSPLHF.

The chain has TRBV24-1 and TRBJ1-2; TRBD1 might be the D (5 bases). The CDR3 totals 16 residues. The germline V and J ends were trimmed by 6 bases and 1 base, with 17 bases remaining between them. Germline V gene sequence: CDR1 KGHDR, CDR2 SFDVKD. CDR3 coding DNA: TGTGCCACCAGTACGGGGACGGACATCATTAACTATGGCTACACCTTC. Protein product: CATSTGTDIINYGYTF.

The V call is TRBV7-9, the J call TRBJ2-7; 7 bases are a match to TRBD1. J lost 6 bases, V lost 1 base, and 3 bases had no gene match. CDR3 length: 13 residues. Germline assignment: CDR1 SEHNR and CDR2 FQNEAQ (reference sequence). CDR3 nucleotides: TGTGCCAGCAGCTTAGGAACAGGGGCCGAGCAGTACTTC. Translating it yields CASSLGTGAEQYF. Supplemented by reference TRBV7-9 and TRBJ2-7, the full variable domain reads DTGVSQNPRHKITKRGQNVTFRCDPISEHNRLYWYRQTLGQGPEFLTYFQNEAQLEKSRLLSDRFSAERPKGSFSTLEIQRTEQGDSAMYLCASSLGTGAEQYFGPGTRLTVT.